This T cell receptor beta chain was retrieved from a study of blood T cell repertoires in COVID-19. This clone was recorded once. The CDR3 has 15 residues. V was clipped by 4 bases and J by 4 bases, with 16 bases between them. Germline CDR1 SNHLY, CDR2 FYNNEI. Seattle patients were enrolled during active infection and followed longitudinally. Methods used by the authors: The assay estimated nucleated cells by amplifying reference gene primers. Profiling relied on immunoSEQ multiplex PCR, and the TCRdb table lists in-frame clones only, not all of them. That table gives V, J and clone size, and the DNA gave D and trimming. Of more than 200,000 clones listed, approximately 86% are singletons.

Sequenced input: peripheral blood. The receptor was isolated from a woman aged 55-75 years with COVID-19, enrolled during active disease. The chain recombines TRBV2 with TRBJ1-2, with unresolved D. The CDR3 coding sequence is TGTGCCAGCAGTGGACCGGGTCTCACCTTCTATGGCTACACCTTC. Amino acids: CASSGPGLTFYGYTF.